The rows below give T cell receptor beta chains drawn from one sample of a study of T-cell memory formation after mild COVID-19. TCRdb re-called the 5' RACE reads with MiXCR, one entry per CDR3 protein. The profile shows 400,000 to 500,000 distinct CDR3 sequences, around 18% of them singletons. The sample comprised PBMCs or a T cell subset sorted from them (not recorded which). All receptors derive from an adult woman who had mild COVID-19 (a few samples of this study predate the infection). Cell type and time point are not known. Both conserved end residues are part of each CDR3. A D gene is named only where the DNA matches it firmly. Some rows have no size entry. The others give once, few or many, or a class for an expanded clone.

v_call: TRBV4-2
d_call: TRBD1
clone_size: -
j_call: TRBJ1-2
cdr3_nt: TGTGCCAGCAGCCAAGAACAGGGGGCTCTCTATGGCTACACCTTC
cdr3_aa: CASSQEQGALYGYTF

v_call: TRBV19
d_call: TRBD1
clone_size: -
j_call: TRBJ2-7
cdr3_nt: TGTGCCAGTAGTATGACAGGGGCCTACGAGCAGTACTTC
cdr3_aa: CASSMTGAYEQYF

v_call: TRBV7-9
d_call: -
clone_size: few
j_call: TRBJ2-7
cdr3_nt: TGTGCCAGCAGCTTAGTGGACAGCACCTACGAGCAGTACTTC
cdr3_aa: CASSLVDSTYEQYF

v_call: TRBV7-2
d_call: -
clone_size: many
j_call: TRBJ1-5
cdr3_nt: TGTGCCAGCAGCCGTAATAGCAATCAGCCCCAGCATTTT
cdr3_aa: CASSRNSNQPQHF

v_call: TRBV5-1
d_call: -
clone_size: few
j_call: TRBJ2-7
cdr3_nt: TGCGCCAGCAGCTTGGTGAGTTCAGGGGTCCACGAGCAGTACTTC
cdr3_aa: CASSLVSSGVHEQYF

v_call: TRBV12-3/TRBV12-4
d_call: -
clone_size: -
j_call: TRBJ2-1
cdr3_nt: TGTGCCAGCAGTTACGGGGGAGACAATGAGCAGTTCTTC
cdr3_aa: CASSYGGDNEQFF

v_call: TRBV13
d_call: -
clone_size: -
j_call: TRBJ2-1
cdr3_nt: TGTGCCAGCAGCCCGACCTTGGGTGAGCAGTTCTTC
cdr3_aa: CASSPTLGEQFF

v_call: TRBV7-2
d_call: -
clone_size: -
j_call: TRBJ2-3
cdr3_nt: TGTGCCAGCAGCTCAATGGGACGGGGAGTCACAGATACGCAGTATTTT
cdr3_aa: CASSSMGRGVTDTQYF

v_call: TRBV24-1
d_call: -
clone_size: few
j_call: TRBJ1-5
cdr3_nt: TGTGCCACCAGTGACCATAGCAATCAGCCCCAGCATTTT
cdr3_aa: CATSDHSNQPQHF

v_call: TRBV5-6
d_call: -
clone_size: -
j_call: TRBJ1-2
cdr3_nt: TGTGCCAGCAGCCTCGGACTGGTGCATAGGACTAACTATGGCTACACCTTC
cdr3_aa: CASSLGLVHRTNYGYTF

v_call: TRBV5-1
d_call: -
clone_size: -
j_call: TRBJ2-7
cdr3_nt: TGCGCCAGCAGCGGTTTAGAAAACTACGAGCAGTACTTC
cdr3_aa: CASSGLENYEQYF

v_call: TRBV7-6
d_call: -
clone_size: -
j_call: TRBJ2-1
cdr3_nt: TGTGCCAGCAGCGCTACGACCGCCGAGCAGTTCTTC
cdr3_aa: CASSATTAEQFF

v_call: TRBV19
d_call: -
clone_size: few
j_call: TRBJ1-5
cdr3_nt: TGTGCCGGTAGCCAGGGGTGGAGCAATCAGCCCCAGCATTTT
cdr3_aa: CAGSQGWSNQPQHF

v_call: TRBV12-3/TRBV12-4
d_call: TRBD1
clone_size: few
j_call: TRBJ1-2
cdr3_nt: TGTGCCAGCAGCTACGGGGGGGCAGGGGGCGCGAAGTACACCTTC
cdr3_aa: CASSYGGAGGAKYTF

v_call: TRBV7-9
d_call: -
clone_size: few
j_call: TRBJ1-5
cdr3_nt: TGTGCCTCTGGGTTATTCAGGCCCCAGCATTTT
cdr3_aa: CASGLFRPQHF

v_call: TRBV7-2
d_call: -
clone_size: few
j_call: TRBJ1-6
cdr3_nt: TGTGCCAGCAGCCCCCAGAGGAACAATTCACCCCTCCACTTT
cdr3_aa: CASSPQRNNSPLHF

v_call: TRBV12-3/TRBV12-4
d_call: -
clone_size: -
j_call: TRBJ2-3
cdr3_nt: TGTGCCAGCAGCCTTAGCGGAAGTACGCAGTATTTT
cdr3_aa: CASSLSGSTQYF

v_call: TRBV5-4
d_call: -
clone_size: few
j_call: TRBJ2-6
cdr3_nt: TGTGCCAGCAGCTTCGCACGTTCCTCTGGGGCCAACGTCCTGACTTTC
cdr3_aa: CASSFARSSGANVLTF

v_call: TRBV20-1
d_call: -
clone_size: -
j_call: TRBJ1-2
cdr3_nt: TGCAGTGCTAGAGATGACACCCAGGGGAACTATGGCTACACCTTC
cdr3_aa: CSARDDTQGNYGYTF

v_call: TRBV18
d_call: -
clone_size: few
j_call: TRBJ2-3
cdr3_nt: TGTGCCAGCTCACCATCTCTGGGTTGGTGGGAAACAGATACGCAGTATTTT
cdr3_aa: CASSPSLGWWETDTQYF

v_call: TRBV7-2
d_call: -
clone_size: -
j_call: TRBJ1-2
cdr3_nt: TGTGCCAGCAGCTCCCGACGGAGTCCCGGTCTCTATGGCTACACCTTC
cdr3_aa: CASSSRRSPGLYGYTF

v_call: TRBV28
d_call: TRBD1
clone_size: -
j_call: TRBJ2-1
cdr3_nt: TGTGCCAGCACCTCACAGGGGTCAGCCTACAATGAGCAGTTCTTC
cdr3_aa: CASTSQGSAYNEQFF

v_call: TRBV2
d_call: -
clone_size: few
j_call: TRBJ1-2
cdr3_nt: TGTGCCAGAGGGGCCGTAGATAACTATGGCTACACCTTC
cdr3_aa: CARGAVDNYGYTF

v_call: TRBV24-1
d_call: -
clone_size: -
j_call: TRBJ2-1
cdr3_nt: TGTGCCACCAGTTGGGAAGGCGAGCAGTTCTTC
cdr3_aa: CATSWEGEQFF

v_call: TRBV3-1
d_call: -
clone_size: -
j_call: TRBJ2-7
cdr3_nt: TGTGCCAGCAGCCAAGTAAGCGGTGCCCCTAGTGAGCAGTACTTC
cdr3_aa: CASSQVSGAPSEQYF

v_call: TRBV24-1
d_call: -
clone_size: -
j_call: TRBJ2-1
cdr3_nt: TGTGCCACCATAGGGGGATCCTACAATGAGCAGTTCTTC
cdr3_aa: CATIGGSYNEQFF

v_call: TRBV5-4
d_call: -
clone_size: -
j_call: TRBJ1-3
cdr3_nt: TGTGCCAGCAGCTTGGGGTCTGGGACCTCTGGAAACACCATATATTTT
cdr3_aa: CASSLGSGTSGNTIYF

v_call: TRBV4-1
d_call: -
clone_size: -
j_call: TRBJ1-1
cdr3_nt: TGCGCCAGCAGCCCAGGGCGGTCAGAAGCTTTCTTT
cdr3_aa: CASSPGRSEAFF

v_call: TRBV19
d_call: -
clone_size: many
j_call: TRBJ1-2
cdr3_nt: TGTGCCAGTAGGATGGACAGTGTTAACTATGGCTACACCTTC
cdr3_aa: CASRMDSVNYGYTF

v_call: TRBV4-1
d_call: TRBD2
clone_size: many
j_call: TRBJ2-2
cdr3_nt: TGCGCCAGCAGCCCACTCGGGACTAGCGGGGGGGCCGGGGAGCTGTTTTTT
cdr3_aa: CASSPLGTSGGAGELFF

v_call: TRBV9
d_call: -
clone_size: -
j_call: TRBJ2-5
cdr3_nt: TGTGCCAGCAGCGTAGCGGTCTCTAGGCAAGAGACCCAGTACTTC
cdr3_aa: CASSVAVSRQETQYF

v_call: TRBV7-9
d_call: -
clone_size: few
j_call: TRBJ2-3
cdr3_nt: TGTGCCAGCAGCAGTCTGTTAGGTGCAGCAACAGATACGCAGTATTTT
cdr3_aa: CASSSLLGAATDTQYF

v_call: TRBV10-3
d_call: -
clone_size: -
j_call: TRBJ2-5
cdr3_nt: TGTGCCATCAGTGAGGCTCAGTCCCAAGAGACCCAGTACTTC
cdr3_aa: CAISEAQSQETQYF

v_call: TRBV5-1
d_call: -
clone_size: -
j_call: TRBJ1-1
cdr3_nt: TGCGCCAGCAGCCCAGTGCCAAGTCAGAGGTTTAGGGCTTTCTTT
cdr3_aa: CASSPVPSQRFRAFF

v_call: TRBV7-2
d_call: TRBD2
clone_size: few
j_call: TRBJ2-1
cdr3_nt: TGTGCCAGCAGCTTACTCCACTCCTCTAGCGGGGGGTCCTACAATGAGCAGTTCTTC
cdr3_aa: CASSLLHSSSGGSYNEQFF

v_call: TRBV12-3/TRBV12-4
d_call: TRBD1
clone_size: -
j_call: TRBJ1-2
cdr3_nt: TGTGCCAGCAGTCATTACAGGGGAGGCGGCTACACCTTC
cdr3_aa: CASSHYRGGGYTF

v_call: TRBV5-1
d_call: -
clone_size: few
j_call: TRBJ2-7
cdr3_nt: TGCGCCAGTAGCTTGGCGTCGGACAGTCTATTTTCCTACGAGCAGTACTTC
cdr3_aa: CASSLASDSLFSYEQYF

v_call: TRBV11-2
d_call: TRBD2
clone_size: -
j_call: TRBJ2-7
cdr3_nt: TGTGCCAGTGGGGGTCGACTAGCAGTCTACGAGCAGTACTTC
cdr3_aa: CASGGRLAVYEQYF

v_call: TRBV25-1
d_call: -
clone_size: few
j_call: TRBJ1-1
cdr3_nt: TGTGCCAGCAGGACATCGGGATCGAACACTGAAGCTTTCTTT
cdr3_aa: CASRTSGSNTEAFF

v_call: TRBV6-5
d_call: -
clone_size: few
j_call: TRBJ1-4
cdr3_nt: TGTGCCAGCAGTTACGGACCTGGAACTGAGGAAAAACTGTTTTTT
cdr3_aa: CASSYGPGTEEKLFF

v_call: TRBV9
d_call: -
clone_size: few
j_call: TRBJ2-3
cdr3_nt: TGTGCCAGCAGCGTATACCTAGGAGGTCTCTTACACACAGATACGCAGTATTTT
cdr3_aa: CASSVYLGGLLHTDTQYF

v_call: TRBV6-5
d_call: TRBD1
clone_size: -
j_call: TRBJ2-7
cdr3_nt: TGTGCCAGCAGGGCGACAGGGTTGGGCAGCGAGCAGTACTTC
cdr3_aa: CASRATGLGSEQYF

v_call: TRBV4-2
d_call: -
clone_size: few
j_call: TRBJ1-5
cdr3_nt: TGTGCCAGCAGCCACACAGGAGGGCGGCAGCCCCAGCATTTT
cdr3_aa: CASSHTGGRQPQHF

v_call: TRBV5-1
d_call: -
clone_size: -
j_call: TRBJ2-3
cdr3_nt: TGCGCCAGCAGCTTTTCTGAGGGGACAGATACGCAGTATTTT
cdr3_aa: CASSFSEGTDTQYF

v_call: TRBV7-2
d_call: -
clone_size: -
j_call: TRBJ2-4
cdr3_nt: TGTGCCAGCAGCTTAGTGGGCTTAAAAAACATTCAGTACTTC
cdr3_aa: CASSLVGLKNIQYF

v_call: TRBV3-1
d_call: TRBD2
clone_size: few
j_call: TRBJ2-5
cdr3_nt: TGTGCCAGCAGCCAACGATCGTCGATAGCGGGGGTTCATAGACGAGAAGAGGCAGAGACCCAGTACTTC
cdr3_aa: CASSQRSSIAGVHRREEAETQYF

v_call: TRBV5-1
d_call: -
clone_size: few
j_call: TRBJ2-7
cdr3_nt: TGCGCCAGCAGGGTGACGGGAGAGGAGCAGTACTTC
cdr3_aa: CASRVTGEEQYF

v_call: TRBV2
d_call: TRBD2
clone_size: few
j_call: TRBJ2-7
cdr3_nt: TGTGCCAGCAGACCGGGACTAGCGGTGATCTACGAGCAGTACTTC
cdr3_aa: CASRPGLAVIYEQYF